Below, 29 T cell receptor beta chains from the same sample are listed, as sequenced in a study of T cells expressing NK-cell markers. TCRdb re-called the 5' RACE reads and shows each CDR3 protein once, DNA omitted. The table lists 150,000 or so distinct CDR3 sequences. Sequencing used blood T cells: a sorted CD56 or NKG2C T cell subset, CD4+ or CD8+ T cells, or bulk PBMC T cells (not recorded which). The receptors derive from a woman aged 45 to 65 in good health.

This chain joins TRBV12-3 or TRBV12-4 and TRBJ2-3. This CDR3 spans 14 amino acids. CDR3 protein: CASSFLQRADTQYF.

The rearrangement links TRBV6-5 to TRBJ2-1; with no DNA, the TCRdb D assignment of TRBD2 cannot be verified. This CDR3 region has 13 residues. Germline lookup yields CDR1 MNHEY and CDR2 SVGAGI. The CDR3 is CASRLAGYNEQFF.

This CDR3 is CASSLQGSSYEQYF. The rearrangement links TRBV12-3 or TRBV12-4 to TRBJ2-7; TCRdb outputs TRBD1, but without DNA this stays unchecked. This CDR3 comprises 14 residues.

J is TRBJ1-1 and V is TRBV10-1. Per the germline V gene, CDR1 is WNHNN and CDR2 is SYGVQD (reference sequence). This CDR3 comprises 12 residues. CDR3: CASSEYGGQAFF.

The chain employs TRBV3-1 and TRBJ1-1; the TRBD1 assignment by TCRdb is unverifiable without DNA. This CDR3 has 14 amino acids. Per germline, CDR1 LGHDT and CDR2 YNNKEL (reference sequence). The CDR3 sequence is CASSPEQGNTEAFF.

V usage is TRBV12-3 or TRBV12-4 and J usage is TRBJ1-2; with no DNA, the TCRdb D assignment of TRBD1 cannot be verified. This CDR3 has 13 residues. The CDR3: CASSVQGTYGYTF.

The chain recombines TRBV11-2 with TRBJ2-1; TCRdb designates TRBD1, a call that cannot be tested without DNA. Germline CDR1 is SGHAT and CDR2 is FQNNGV. This CDR3 has 11 amino acids. CDR3 in amino acids: CASTRWGEQFF.

This rearrangement joins TRBV12-3 or TRBV12-4 to TRBJ2-2; TCRdb lists TRBD1, though no DNA is available to test this call. This CDR3 spans 15 amino acids. CDR3 amino acids: CASSLVGAPLGELFF.

V gene TRBV6-5 combines with J gene TRBJ2-3; the D call of TRBD1 rests on TCRdb alone, since no DNA is present to check it. The CDR3 runs to 14 residues. Germline CDR1 reads MNHEY; CDR2 reads SVGAGI. The CDR3 sequence is CASSPGREADTQYF.

CDR3 amino acids: CAGGLAGVGEQFF. The rearrangement links TRBV12-3 or TRBV12-4 to TRBJ2-1; the TCRdb call, TRBD2, lacks DNA for checking. The CDR3 extends over 13 amino acids.

The rearrangement joins TRBV25-1 to TRBJ2-5; TCRdb's D gene call, TRBD1, goes unchecked for lack of DNA. CDR1 is MGHDK and CDR2 is SYGVNS in the germline V gene. This CDR3 contains 13 residues. The CDR3 protein is CASSTGAGETQYF.

The rearrangement uses TRBV7-9 and TRBJ2-1; the TRBD2 assignment by TCRdb is unverifiable without DNA. The CDR3 has 17 residues. Germline V gene lookup returns CDR1 SEHNR and CDR2 FQNEAQ (reference sequence). CDR3 in amino acids: CASSFGEGLAGDNEQFF.

This rearrangement joins TRBV27 to TRBJ2-5. The CDR3 covers 13 residues. Germline assignment: CDR1 MNHEY and CDR2 SMNVEV (reference sequence). The CDR3: CASRHLGSETQYF.

The chain recombines TRBV29-1 with TRBJ1-2. The CDR3 consists of 14 residues. Germline-derived CDR1 and CDR2 are SQVTM and ANQGSEA. The chain's CDR3 is CSVFRPSGDYGYTF.

The V and J genes are TRBV5-4 and TRBJ2-7; lacking DNA, the TRBD1 call made by TCRdb goes unchecked. The CDR3 consists of 16 residues. CDR1 and CDR2 (germline): SGHNT, YYREEE (reference sequence). The CDR3 loop reads CASSLGEGRRSYEQYF.

The V call is TRBV6-2 or TRBV6-3, the J call TRBJ1-1; TCRdb outputs TRBD1, but without DNA this stays unchecked. The CDR3 totals 15 residues. The germline V gene encodes CDR1 MNHEY and CDR2 SVGEGT. The CDR3 sequence is CASELGTGPTAEAFF.

V and J are TRBV13 and TRBJ2-1. The CDR3 totals 14 residues. The V gene's germline CDR1 is PRHDT and CDR2 FYEKMQ (reference sequence). The CDR3 loop reads CASSFTVTYNEQFF.

This chain joins TRBV6-5 and TRBJ2-2. Germline V gene data show CDR1 as MNHEY and CDR2 as SVGAGI. This CDR3 region has 13 residues. This CDR3 reads CASRHEYTGELFF.

The chain joins TRBV30 to TRBJ2-3; with no DNA, the TCRdb D assignment of TRBD2 cannot be verified. CDR3 length: 14 residues. Germline values: CDR1 GTSNPN, CDR2 SVGIG (reference sequence). This CDR3 is CAWSGLRGTDTQYF. Complete variable domain (other parts from reference TRBV30 and TRBJ2-3): SQTIHQWPATLVQPVGSPLSLECTVEGTSNPNLYWYRQAAGRGLQLLFYSVGIGQISSEVPQNLSASRPQDRQFILSSKKLLLSDSGFYLCAWSGLRGTDTQYFGPGTRLTVL.

V gene TRBV27 combines with J gene TRBJ1-5; TCRdb names TRBD1, which stays unverified in the absence of DNA. The CDR3 spans 15 residues. Germline lookup yields CDR1 MNHEY and CDR2 SMNVEV (reference sequence). The CDR3 loop is CASRLRQGGNQPQHF.

V usage is TRBV4-1 and J usage is TRBJ2-6; TCRdb reports TRBD1, a call that lacks DNA to check it against. There are 16 residues in the CDR3. CDR1 and CDR2 (germline): MGHRA, YSYEKL. CDR3 sequence reads: CASSHPFSAGANVLTF.

This chain links TRBV4-1 with TRBJ2-3; TCRdb's D gene call, TRBD2, goes unchecked for lack of DNA. Germline-derived CDR1 and CDR2 are MGHRA and YSYEKL. The CDR3 is 15 amino acids. CDR3 sequence reads: CASSQDPGRADTQYF.

The chain recombines TRBV15 with TRBJ2-2. The germline gives CDR1 LNHNV, CDR2 YYDKDF (reference sequence). The CDR3 covers 15 residues. CDR3 loop: CATSTDEEHTGELFF.

The chain recombines TRBV24-1 with TRBJ2-7. Germline V CDR1 and CDR2: KGHDR, SFDVKD. The CDR3 is 13 residues long. The CDR3 protein is CATSDRAGYEQYF.

This chain connects TRBV27 to TRBJ2-3; absent DNA, TCRdb's TRBD1 call cannot be checked. The CDR3 has 16 amino acids. Germline CDR1 reads MNHEY; CDR2 reads SMNVEV (reference sequence). CDR3 in amino acids: CASSLSAGHLTDTQYF.

J is TRBJ2-1 and V is TRBV11-3. Germline V gives CDR1 SGHNT, CDR2 YENEEA. This CDR3 is 15 amino acids long. CDR3 residues: CASCEVPQMYNEQFF.

The chain couples TRBV7-2 to TRBJ2-1; TCRdb designates TRBD1, a call that cannot be tested without DNA. Germline V lookup: CDR1 SGHTA, CDR2 FQGNSA. The CDR3 extends over 15 amino acids. CDR3 region: CASSLFNGGVDEQFF.

This sequence joins TRBV14 and TRBJ2-1; TCRdb calls TRBD2, which cannot be checked without DNA. The CDR3 sequence is 15 residues long. Germline CDR1 SGHDN, CDR2 FVKESK. The CDR3 loop reads CASSRGTSGYNEQFF.

The chain links TRBV20-1 to TRBJ1-4; checking the TCRdb D call of TRBD1 is not possible without DNA. The CDR3 totals 13 residues. CDR1 and CDR2 from the germline V gene are DFQATT and SNEGSKA (reference sequence). The chain's CDR3 is CSSGGRGSEKLFF.